This T cell receptor (beta chain) appears in the sequencing data of a study of blood T cells in healthy people across ages. This CDR3 is built from 14 residues. At least ten counts were recorded for this clonotype. The junction departs from germline at one end; a sequencing error may be responsible. Combining a sample-barcoded 5' primer with a J-beta primer mix, a second PCR ran for roughly 7 to 12 cycles. TCRdb reprocessed the 5' RACE reads with MiXCR, giving one entry per CDR3 protein. The table includes around 970,000 distinct CDR3 sequences, roughly half detected once. Healthy Caucasians from Russia aged roughly 6 to 100 served as donors.

This receptor was taken from a woman in her fifties or sixties in good health. Sequenced material: blood. V gene TRBV12-3 or TRBV12-4 combines with J gene TRBJ2-7; TRBD2 aligns across 9 bases. Here the CDR3 reads CASSSSGTSYEQYF. The CDR3, as DNA: TGCGCCAGCAGCTCTAGCGGGACCTCCTACGAGCAGTACTTC.